This T cell receptor (beta chain) was observed in a study of OX40 agonist ivuxolimab in advanced cancers. Across the whole study: Every 2 weeks, patients received ivuxolimab intravenously, dosed at 0.01 to 10 mg/kg. Aged roughly 23 to 80 with a mean of approximately 60 years, they were approximately 80% male. Prior anti-PD-1, anti-PD-L1 or anti-CTLA-4 therapy was allowed; less than 45% had some.

Points from the study as a whole: At 0.1 to 3.0 mg/kg, CD4+ and CD8+ blood T cells expanded clonally by week 6.

V dropped 3 bases and J dropped 2; count of bases not matched to a gene: 13. Germline CDR1 LGHNA, CDR2 YSLEER. The CDR3 contains 18 residues. Repertoires were generated with immunoSEQ multiplex PCR, while TCRdb's copy carries only in-frame clones and drops some. The sample has 15,000 to 20,000 clones, over 80% seen once; the top ten hold approximately 32%. On this clone: Its target is unknown.

This specimen was CD4+ or CD8+ T cells sorted from blood, taken in a trial of the OX40 agonist ivuxolimab. The receptor was derived from an adult with an advanced solid tumor such as melanoma, head and neck, liver or kidney cancer. The chain has TRBV4-3 and TRBJ2-1; 7 positions match TRBD2. The CDR3, as DNA: TGCGCCAGCAGCCAGGGGGTGGGGGAGGGTACCCCCTACAATGAGCAGTTCTTC. Residues: CASSQGVGEGTPYNEQFF.